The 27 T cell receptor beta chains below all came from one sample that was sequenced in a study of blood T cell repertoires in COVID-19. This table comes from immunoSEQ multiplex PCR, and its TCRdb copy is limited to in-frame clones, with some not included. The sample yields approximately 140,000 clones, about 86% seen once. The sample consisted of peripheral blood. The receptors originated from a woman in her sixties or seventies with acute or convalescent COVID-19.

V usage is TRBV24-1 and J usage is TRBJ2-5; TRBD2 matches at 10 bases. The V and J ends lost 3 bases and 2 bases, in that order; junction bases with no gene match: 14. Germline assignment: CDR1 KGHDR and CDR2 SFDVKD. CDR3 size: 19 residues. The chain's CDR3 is CATSDPAWASGGKQETQYF. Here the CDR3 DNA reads TGTGCCACCAGTGATCCCGCTTGGGCTAGCGGGGGCAAACAAGAGACCCAGTACTTC.

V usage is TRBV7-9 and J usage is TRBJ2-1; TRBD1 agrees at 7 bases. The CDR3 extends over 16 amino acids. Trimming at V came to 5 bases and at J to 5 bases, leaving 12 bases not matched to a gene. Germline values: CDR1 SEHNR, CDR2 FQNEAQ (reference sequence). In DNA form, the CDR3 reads TGTGCCAGCAGCCATGGGACAGCCTGGGGCCACAATGAGCAGTTCTTC. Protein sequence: CASSHGTAWGHNEQFF.

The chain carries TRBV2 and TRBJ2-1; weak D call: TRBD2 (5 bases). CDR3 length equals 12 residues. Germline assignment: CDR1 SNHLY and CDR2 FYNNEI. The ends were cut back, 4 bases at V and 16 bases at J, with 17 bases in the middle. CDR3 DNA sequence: TGTGCCAGCAGTGTAAACATCCCCGGGGAATTCTTC. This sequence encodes CASSVNIPGEFF.

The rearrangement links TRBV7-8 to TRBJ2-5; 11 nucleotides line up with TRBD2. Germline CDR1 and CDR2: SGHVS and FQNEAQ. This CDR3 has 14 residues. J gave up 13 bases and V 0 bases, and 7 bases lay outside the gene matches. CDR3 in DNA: TGTGCCAGCAGCTTAGCTTCTAGCGGGGGGAGGCGGTACTTC. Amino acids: CASSLASSGGRRYF. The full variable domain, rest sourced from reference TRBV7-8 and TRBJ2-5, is GAGVSQSPRYKVAKRGQDVALRCDPISGHVSLFWYQQALGQGPEFLTYFQNEAQLDKSGLPSDRFFAERPEGSVSTLKIQRTQQEDSAVYLCASSLASSGGRRYFGPGTRLLVL.

The DNA for the CDR3 is TGTGCCATCAGTGAGTCAAGCGGGGGGTACCAAGAGACCCAGTACTTC. Translated: CAISESSGGYQETQYF. J is TRBJ2-5 and V is TRBV10-3; 9 bases are shared with TRBD2. Per germline, CDR1 ENHRY and CDR2 SYGVKD. The CDR3 is 16 amino acids. The J segment lost 0 bases and the V segment lost 0 bases, leaving 2 bases of the junction unmatched.

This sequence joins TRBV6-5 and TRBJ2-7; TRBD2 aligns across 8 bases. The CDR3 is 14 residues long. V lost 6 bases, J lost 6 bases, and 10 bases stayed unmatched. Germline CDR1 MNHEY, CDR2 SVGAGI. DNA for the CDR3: TGTGCCAGCAGAACTAGCGGACACCGGGGCGAGCAGTACTTC. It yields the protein CASRTSGHRGEQYF.

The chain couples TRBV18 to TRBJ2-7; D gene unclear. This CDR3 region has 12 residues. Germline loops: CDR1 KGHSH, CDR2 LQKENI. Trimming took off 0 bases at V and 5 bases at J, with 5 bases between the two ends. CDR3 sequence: CASSPPHNEQYF. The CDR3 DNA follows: TGTGCCAGCTCACCACCCCACAACGAGCAGTACTTC. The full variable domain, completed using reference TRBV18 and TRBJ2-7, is NAGVMQNPRHLVRRRGQEARLRCSPMKGHSHVYWYRQLPEEGLKFMVYLQKENIIDESGMPKERFSAEFPKEGPSILRIQQVVRGDSAAYFCASSPPHNEQYFGPGTRLTVT.

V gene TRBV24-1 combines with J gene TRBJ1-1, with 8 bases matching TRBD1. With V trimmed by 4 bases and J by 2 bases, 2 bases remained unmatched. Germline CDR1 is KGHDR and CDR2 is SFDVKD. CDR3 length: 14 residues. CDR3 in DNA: TGTGCCACCAGTGAAGGACAGGGTAACACTGAAGCTTTCTTT. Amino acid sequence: CATSEGQGNTEAFF.

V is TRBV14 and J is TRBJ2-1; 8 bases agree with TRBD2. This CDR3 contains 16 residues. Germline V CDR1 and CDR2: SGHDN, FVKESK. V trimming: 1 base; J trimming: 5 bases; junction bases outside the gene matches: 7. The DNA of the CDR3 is TGTGCCAGCAGCCAAGCTGGGCGGGGGGTTGACAATGAGCAGTTCTTC. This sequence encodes CASSQAGRGVDNEQFF.

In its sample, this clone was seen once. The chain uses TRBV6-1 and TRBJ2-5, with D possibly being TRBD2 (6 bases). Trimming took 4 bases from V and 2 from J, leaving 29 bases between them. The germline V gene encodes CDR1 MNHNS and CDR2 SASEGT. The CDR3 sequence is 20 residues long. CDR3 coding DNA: TGTGCCAGCAGTGTCACGGCCCCAACCCTCAACGTCGGGGGTCAAGAGACCCAGTACTTC. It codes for CASSVTAPTLNVGGQETQYF.

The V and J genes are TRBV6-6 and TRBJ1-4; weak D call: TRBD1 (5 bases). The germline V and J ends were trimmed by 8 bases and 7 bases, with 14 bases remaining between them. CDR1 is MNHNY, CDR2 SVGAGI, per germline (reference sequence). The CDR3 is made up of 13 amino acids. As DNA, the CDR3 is TGTGCCAGCCTGAGGCAGGGAGGTGAAAAACTGTTTTTT. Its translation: CASLRQGGEKLFF.

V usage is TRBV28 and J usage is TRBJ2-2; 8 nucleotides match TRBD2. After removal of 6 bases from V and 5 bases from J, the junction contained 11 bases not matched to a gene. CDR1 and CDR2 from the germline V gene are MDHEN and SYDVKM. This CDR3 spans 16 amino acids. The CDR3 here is CASSKGPGLVTGELFF. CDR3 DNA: TGTGCCAGCAGCAAGGGCCCGGGACTAGTGACCGGGGAGCTGTTTTTT.

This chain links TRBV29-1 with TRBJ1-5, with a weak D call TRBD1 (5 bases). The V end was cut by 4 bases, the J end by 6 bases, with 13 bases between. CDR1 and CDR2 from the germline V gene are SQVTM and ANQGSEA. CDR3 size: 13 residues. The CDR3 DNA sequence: TGCAGCGTTGGCGGGACCTCCCTTCAGCCCCAGCATTTT. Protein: CSVGGTSLQPQHF. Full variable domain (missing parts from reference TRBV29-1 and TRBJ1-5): SAVISQKPSRDICQRGTSLTIQCQVDSQVTMMFWYRQQPGQSLTLIATANQGSEATYESGFVIDKFPISRPNLTFSTLTVSNMSPEDSSIYLCSVGGTSLQPQHFGDGTRLSIL.

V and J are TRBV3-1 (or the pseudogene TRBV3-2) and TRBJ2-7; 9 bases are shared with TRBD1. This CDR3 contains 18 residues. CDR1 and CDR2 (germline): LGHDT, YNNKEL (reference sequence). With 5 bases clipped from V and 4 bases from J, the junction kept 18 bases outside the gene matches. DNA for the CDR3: TGTGCCAGCAGCTCCGGACAGGGGATGGGCGGGGGTTTTTACGAGCAGTACTTC. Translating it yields CASSSGQGMGGGFYEQYF.

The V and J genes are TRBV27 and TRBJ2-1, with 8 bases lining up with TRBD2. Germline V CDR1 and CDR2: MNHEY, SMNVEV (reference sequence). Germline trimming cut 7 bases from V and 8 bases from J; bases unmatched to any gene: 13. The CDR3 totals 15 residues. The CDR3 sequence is CASNSGGGGADEQFF. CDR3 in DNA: TGTGCCAGCAACAGCGGGGGAGGGGGGGCCGATGAGCAGTTCTTC.

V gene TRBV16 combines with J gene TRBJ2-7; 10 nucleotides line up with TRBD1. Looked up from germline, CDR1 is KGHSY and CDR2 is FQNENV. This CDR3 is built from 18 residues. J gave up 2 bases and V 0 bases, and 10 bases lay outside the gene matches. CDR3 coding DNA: TGTGCCAGCAGCCAATCCTCATGGGGGACAGGGGCACCCTACGAGCAGTACTTC. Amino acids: CASSQSSWGTGAPYEQYF.

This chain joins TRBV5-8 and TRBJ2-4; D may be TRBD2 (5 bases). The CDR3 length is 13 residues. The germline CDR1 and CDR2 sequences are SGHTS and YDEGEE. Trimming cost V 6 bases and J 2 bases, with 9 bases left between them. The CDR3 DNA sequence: TGTGCCAGCAACGAGGGAACCAAAAACATTCAGTACTTC. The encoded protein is CASNEGTKNIQYF.

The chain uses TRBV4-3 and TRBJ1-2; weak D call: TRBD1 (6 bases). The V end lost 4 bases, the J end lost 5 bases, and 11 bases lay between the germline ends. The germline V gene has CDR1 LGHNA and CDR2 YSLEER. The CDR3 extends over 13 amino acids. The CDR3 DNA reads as TGCGCCAGCAGCCTACAGGGCGAGTATGGCTACACCTTC. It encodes CASSLQGEYGYTF.

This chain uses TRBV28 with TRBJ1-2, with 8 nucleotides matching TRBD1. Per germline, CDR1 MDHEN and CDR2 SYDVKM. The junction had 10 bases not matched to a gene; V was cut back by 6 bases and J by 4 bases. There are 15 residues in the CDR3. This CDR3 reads CASRDGTGRFYGYTF. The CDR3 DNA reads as TGTGCCAGCAGGGACGGGACAGGTCGCTTCTATGGCTACACCTTC.

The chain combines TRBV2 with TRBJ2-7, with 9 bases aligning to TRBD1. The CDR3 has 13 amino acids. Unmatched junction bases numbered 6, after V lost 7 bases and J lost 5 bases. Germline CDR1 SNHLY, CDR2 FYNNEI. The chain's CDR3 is CASIGTGFHEQYF. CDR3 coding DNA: TGTGCCAGCATAGGGACAGGGTTCCACGAGCAGTACTTC.

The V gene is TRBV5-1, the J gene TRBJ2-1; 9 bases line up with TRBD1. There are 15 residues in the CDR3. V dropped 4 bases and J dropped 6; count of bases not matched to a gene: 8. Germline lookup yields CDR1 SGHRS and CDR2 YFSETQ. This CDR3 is CASSPTGTGSNEQFF. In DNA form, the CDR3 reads TGCGCCAGCAGCCCAACCGGGACAGGGTCCAATGAGCAGTTCTTC.

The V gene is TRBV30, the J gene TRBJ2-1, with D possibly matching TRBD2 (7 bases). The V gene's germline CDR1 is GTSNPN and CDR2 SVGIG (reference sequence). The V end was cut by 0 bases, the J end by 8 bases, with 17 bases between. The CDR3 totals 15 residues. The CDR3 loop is CAWSVWGRGNYEQFF. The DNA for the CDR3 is TGTGCCTGGAGTGTATGGGGGCGGGGGAACTATGAGCAGTTCTTC. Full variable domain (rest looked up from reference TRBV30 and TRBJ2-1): SQTIHQWPATLVQPVGSPLSLECTVEGTSNPNLYWYRQAAGRGLQLLFYSVGIGQISSEVPQNLSASRPQDRQFILSSKKLLLSDSGFYLCAWSVWGRGNYEQFFGPGTRLTVL.

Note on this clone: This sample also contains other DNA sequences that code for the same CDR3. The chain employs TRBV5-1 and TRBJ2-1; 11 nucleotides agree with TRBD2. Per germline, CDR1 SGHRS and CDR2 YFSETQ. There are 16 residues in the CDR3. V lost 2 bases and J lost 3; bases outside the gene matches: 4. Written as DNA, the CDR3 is TGCGCCAGCAGCTTCGGGCTAGCGGGGGGCTACAATGAGCAGTTCTTC. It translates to CASSFGLAGGYNEQFF.

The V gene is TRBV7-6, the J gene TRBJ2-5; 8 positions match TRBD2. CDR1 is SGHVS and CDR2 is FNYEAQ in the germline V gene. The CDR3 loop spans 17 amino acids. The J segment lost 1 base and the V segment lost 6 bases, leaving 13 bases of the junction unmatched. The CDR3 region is CASSLDGTRGSQETQYF. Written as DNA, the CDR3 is TGTGCCAGCAGTCTAGACGGGACTAGGGGTTCCCAAGAGACCCAGTACTTC. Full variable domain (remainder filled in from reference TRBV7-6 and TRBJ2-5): GAGVSQSPRYKVTKRGQDVALRCDPISGHVSLYWYRQALGQGPEFLTYFNYEAQQDKSGLPNDRFSAERPEGSISTLTIQRTEQRDSAMYRCASSLDGTRGSQETQYFGPGTRLLVL.

The CDR3 coding sequence is TGTGCCAGCAGCTTGGGAGACGGTGGAGCGCGGTTCAGGGACACTGAAGCTTTCTTT. As protein: CASSLGDGGARFRDTEAFF. The chain links TRBV5-6 to TRBJ1-1, with a weak D call TRBD1 (5 bases). V shed 0 bases and J shed 3 bases, with 24 bases lying between them. This CDR3 region has 19 residues. In germline, CDR1 is SGHDT, CDR2 YYEEEE.

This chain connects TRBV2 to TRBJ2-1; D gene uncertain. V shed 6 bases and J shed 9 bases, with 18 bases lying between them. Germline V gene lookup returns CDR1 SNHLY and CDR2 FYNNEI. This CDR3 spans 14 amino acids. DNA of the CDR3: TGTGCCAGCAGCGACGCCGGGTACAATAGTGAGCAGTTCTTC. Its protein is CASSDAGYNSEQFF.

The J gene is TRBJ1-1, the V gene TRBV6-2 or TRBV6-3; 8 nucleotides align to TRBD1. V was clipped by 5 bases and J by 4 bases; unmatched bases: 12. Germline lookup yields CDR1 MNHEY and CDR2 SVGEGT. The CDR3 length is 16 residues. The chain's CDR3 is CASSPDRVNWGTEAFF. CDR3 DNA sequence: TGTGCCAGCAGTCCGGACAGGGTGAATTGGGGCACTGAAGCTTTCTTT.